A selection of T cell receptor beta chains follows, all from one sample in a study of T cell responses to AZD1222 COVID-19 vaccine. TCRdb's copy holds only in-frame clones and misses some; the assay was immunoSEQ multiplex PCR. The sample contains 90,000 to 130,000 clones, about nine tenths of which appear only once. The sample in question was peripheral blood, obtained 28 days after the second AZD1222 dose. The receptor source for this set is an adult who received the AZD1222 COVID-19 vaccine. The CDR3 runs from the conserved cysteine through the conserved F or W. A D gene is named only where the DNA matches it firmly. The size of a clone is reported for some rows only, either as once, few or many, or as a class for expanded clones.

TRBD2,14,TRBV2,-,TRBJ2-1,CASILEREDNEQFF,TGTGCCAGCATTCTGGAGCGGGAAGACAATGAGCAGTTCTTC
-,15,TRBV7-8,-,TRBJ1-6,CASSLAEPYNSPLHF,TGTGCCAGCAGCTTAGCCGAGCCCTATAATTCACCCCTCCACTTT
-,14,TRBV6-2/TRBV6-3,once,TRBJ2-2,CASSYSMVTGELFF,TGTGCCAGCAGTTACTCGATGGTAACCGGGGAGCTGTTTTTT
TRBD2,15,TRBV27,-,TRBJ2-5,CASSLLAGARGTQYF,TGTGCCAGCAGTTTACTAGCGGGGGCCCGAGGGACCCAGTACTTC
TRBD1,15,TRBV19,-,TRBJ2-2,CASSIKGAFGGELFF,TGTGCCAGTAGTATTAAGGGGGCGTTTGGCGGGGAGCTGTTTTTT
TRBD1,14,TRBV5-4,-,TRBJ1-1,CASSPGQRYTEAFF,TGTGCCAGCAGCCCGGGACAGCGATACACTGAAGCTTTCTTT
-,14,TRBV7-2,-,TRBJ1-4,CATRDGTSNEKLFF,TGTGCCACTAGGGACGGGACCTCCAATGAAAAACTGTTTTTT
TRBD2,16,TRBV5-1,-,TRBJ2-2,CASSLEGLVPAGELFF,TGCGCCAGCAGCTTGGAGGGACTAGTCCCGGCCGGGGAGCTGTTTTTT
-,14,TRBV7-2,-,TRBJ1-4,CASSLDPTNEKLFF,TGTGCCAGCAGCTTAGATCCAACTAATGAAAAACTGTTTTTT
-,15,TRBV6-1,-,TRBJ1-1,CASSEVGQGDTEAFF,TGTGCCAGCAGTGAAGTCGGACAAGGGGACACTGAAGCTTTCTTT
TRBD1,15,TRBV6-5,-,TRBJ1-6,CASSRQGSYNSPLHF,TGTGCCAGCTCGAGACAGGGCTCCTATAATTCACCCCTCCACTTT
-,13,TRBV7-9,-,TRBJ2-3,CASSAGVADTQYF,TGTGCCAGCAGCGCAGGGGTGGCAGATACGCAGTATTTT
-,17,TRBV9,-,TRBJ2-3,CASILPVRGGDTDTQYF,TGTGCCAGCATCCTCCCGGTGAGGGGGGGGGACACAGATACGCAGTATTTT
TRBD1,11,TRBV29-1,-,TRBJ2-1,CSAEGANEQFF,TGCAGCGCCGAGGGGGCAAATGAGCAGTTCTTC
-,16,TRBV4-2,once,TRBJ1-3,CASSQNRGGSGNTIYF,TGTGCCAGCAGCCAAAATCGAGGGGGCTCTGGAAACACCATATATTTT
-,14,TRBV19,-,TRBJ2-1,CASSIGAGVGEQFF,TGTGCCAGTAGTATAGGTGCGGGCGTGGGTGAGCAGTTCTTC
TRBD2,17,TRBV28,-,TRBJ2-2,CASSLWGLAGGPGELFF,TGTGCCAGCAGTTTATGGGGACTAGCGGGGGGTCCCGGGGAGCTGTTTTTT
-,15,TRBV5-1,-,TRBJ2-7,CASSLAGGATYEQYF,TGCGCCAGCAGCTTGGCTGGGGGCGCGACTTACGAGCAGTACTTC
-,12,TRBV19,-,TRBJ1-6,CASSTYPSPLHF,TGTGCCAGTAGTACGTATCCTTCACCCCTCCACTTT
-,16,TRBV5-1,-,TRBJ2-2,CASSLALRVGAGELFF,TGCGCCAGCAGCTTGGCATTGAGGGTAGGGGCCGGGGAGCTGTTTTTT
-,13,TRBV6-5,-,TRBJ2-7,CASSTGNPYEQYF,TGTGCCAGCAGCACAGGGAACCCTTACGAGCAGTACTTC
TRBD2,15,TRBV6-5,-,TRBJ2-7,CASSPRGGLGYEQYF,TGTGCCAGCAGCCCCCGGGGGGGACTAGGCTACGAGCAGTACTTC
TRBD2,17,TRBV6-2/TRBV6-3,-,TRBJ2-7,CASSYPRPASGGYEQYF,TGTGCCAGCAGTTACCCTAGACCGGCTAGCGGGGGGTACGAGCAGTACTTC
-,14,TRBV7-2,-,TRBJ2-3,CASSFTYRADTQYF,TGTGCCAGCAGCTTTACTTACAGGGCAGATACGCAGTATTTT
-,12,TRBV7-9,-,TRBJ1-2,CASRPGPYGYTF,TGTGCCAGCCGACCGGGACCCTATGGCTACACCTTC